Reported below is one T cell receptor (beta chain). TRB amplification used approximately 270 ng of peripheral blood genomic DNA. This CDR3 contains 16 residues. The germline V gene has CDR1 MNHNY and CDR2 SVGAGI (reference sequence). The record originates from a study of T cell clusters in autoimmune cytopenias. TRB rearrangements were amplified by touch-down multiplex PCR with mixed TRB-A/B primers. Using the multiplex PCR reads, TCRdb records one entry per CDR3 protein without DNA. In total, the table holds 7,000 to 7,500 distinct CDR3 sequences. This sample also belongs to another study, concerning T cell repertoires in aging, cancer and after chemotherapy.

The sequencing input was peripheral blood. The sequence was collected from a human donor in good health. This sequence joins TRBV6-6 and TRBJ2-5; as DNA is missing, the TRBD1 call by TCRdb cannot be tested. CDR3 loop: CASSYRPDRGQETQYF.